The 19 T cell receptor beta chains below all came from one sample that was sequenced in a study of blood T cells in healthy people across ages. A second PCR of roughly 7 to 11 cycles used a sample-barcoded 5' primer and a J-beta primer mix. TCRdb used MiXCR to reprocess the 5' RACE reads, holding one entry per CDR3 protein. The data hold approximately 680,000 distinct CDR3 sequences, with approximately 30% observed a single time. The sequenced sample consisted of blood. These receptors all come from an elderly woman in good health.

The chain combines TRBV6-5 with TRBJ2-7; TRBD1 might be the D (6 bases). Germline-derived CDR1 and CDR2 are MNHEY and SVGAGI. The CDR3 has 17 residues. Between the trimmed V and J ends, which lost 0 bases and 3 bases, there was a span of 18 bases. This chain's CDR3 is CASSYSWSGAQVYEQYF. In nucleotides, the CDR3 is TGTGCCAGCAGTTACTCGTGGTCAGGGGCCCAGGTCTACGAGCAGTACTTC.

In its sample, this clonotype was seen many times. Being one base from a much bigger clone, this may be a read error. This chain connects TRBV10-2 to TRBJ2-1; TRBD2 agrees at 8 bases. CDR1 and CDR2 (germline): WSHSY, SAAADI. The CDR3 sequence is 14 residues long. Here the CDR3 DNA reads TGCGCCAGCAGGGAGTTCCGGACTAGCCGTGAGCAGTTCTTC. It is translated as CASREFRTSREQFF.

This clonotype was picked up one time. The rearrangement links TRBV12-3 or TRBV12-4 to TRBJ2-3, with D possibly being TRBD1 (6 bases). V lost 7 bases to trimming and J lost 4 bases, with 15 bases between them. This CDR3 is 14 amino acids long. CDR3 sequence: CASTQAGGADTQYF. The CDR3 nucleotides are TGTGCCAGCACCCAAGCTGGGGGCGCAGATACGCAGTATTTT.

The table lists this clonotype with many counts. The rearrangement joins TRBV9 to TRBJ2-1; 7 bases agree with TRBD2. With V trimmed by 0 bases and J by 3 bases, 3 bases remained unmatched. The germline CDR1 and CDR2 sequences are SGDLS and YYNGEE. The CDR3 length is 15 residues. This CDR3 reads CASSVGAGDYNEQFF. Here the CDR3 DNA reads TGTGCCAGCAGCGTAGGTGCGGGGGACTACAATGAGCAGTTCTTC.

In its sample, this clonotype was seen a few times. V usage is TRBV20-1 and J usage is TRBJ1-1; D perhaps matches TRBD1 (5 bases). The CDR3 has 13 residues. The ends were cut back, 3 bases at V and 3 bases at J, with 11 bases in the middle. CDR1 is DFQATT and CDR2 is SNEGSKA in the germline V gene (reference sequence). The CDR3 region is CSARATEYTEAFF. The CDR3 DNA follows: TGCAGTGCTAGGGCGACAGAATACACTGAAGCTTTCTTT.

The chain is built from TRBV20-1 and TRBJ2-7, with D maybe TRBD2 (6 bases). The CDR3 has 13 residues. Trimming left V 6 bases short and J 4 bases short, with 16 bases between. Germline values: CDR1 DFQATT, CDR2 SNEGSKA (reference sequence). In DNA form, the CDR3 reads TGCAGTGCGGACCGGGACTTTGGGTACGAGCAGTACTTC. Its protein product is CSADRDFGYEQYF.

In its sample, this clonotype was seen many times. V is TRBV5-1 and J is TRBJ2-4; perhaps TRBD2 as D (5 bases). There are 15 residues in the CDR3. CDR1 and CDR2 (germline): SGHRS, YFSETQ. Trimming pared 0 bases from V and 1 base from J, leaving 8 bases between. CDR3 region: CASSLASGAKNIQYF. Written as DNA, the CDR3 is TGCGCCAGCAGCTTGGCCTCGGGGGCCAAAAACATTCAGTACTTC.

The rearrangement uses TRBV2 and TRBJ2-3; D may be TRBD2 (6 bases). CDR3 length: 12 amino acids. V lost 5 bases, J lost 14 bases, and 17 bases lay in between. Germline V gene data show CDR1 as SNHLY and CDR2 as FYNNEI. CDR3 region: CASSSGGTEWYF. The CDR3 DNA reads TGTGCCAGCAGTAGTGGGGGGACGGAATGGTATTTT. The full variable domain, its missing parts supplied by reference TRBV2 and TRBJ2-3, is EPEVTQTPSHQVTQMGQEVILRCVPISNHLYFYWYRQILGQKVEFLVSFYNNEISEKSEIFDDQFSVERPDGSNFTLKIRSTKLEDSAMYFCASSSGGTEWYFGPGTRLTVL.

A note on this clonotype: A read error may explain this, as a much larger clone is one base away. This rearrangement joins TRBV12-3 or TRBV12-4 to TRBJ1-2; D may be TRBD1 (6 bases). The CDR3 contains 15 residues. The CDR3 sequence: CAGSLGLRTAYGYTF. In DNA, the CDR3 is TGTGCCGGCAGTTTAGGGTTGCGGACAGCATATGGCTACACCTTC.

Regarding this clonotype: This clone may be a read error of a much larger clone one base away. The rearrangement joins TRBV15 to TRBJ2-5, with 7 nucleotides matching TRBD1. The V gene's germline CDR1 is LNHNV and CDR2 YYDKDF (reference sequence). This CDR3 spans 16 amino acids. The CDR3 protein is CATIRGDSNWKETQYF. The DNA for the CDR3 is TGTGCCACCATCAGAGGGGACAGTAATTGGAAAGAGACCCAGTACTTC.

The chain has TRBV20-1 and TRBJ2-2, with D hard to call. Trimming took 5 bases from V and 3 from J, leaving 10 bases between them. CDR3 length equals 13 residues. Germline assignment: CDR1 DFQATT and CDR2 SNEGSKA (reference sequence). The CDR3, as DNA: TGCAGTGCTCGACGGACGTACACCGGGGAGCTGTTTTTT. Protein product: CSARRTYTGELFF.

There are many counts of this clonotype. The V call is TRBV7-9, the J call TRBJ1-1, with D hard to call. The CDR3 is 14 amino acids. V was shortened by 5 bases and J by 3 bases, with 13 bases between the two germline ends. Germline CDR1 and CDR2: SEHNR and FQNEAQ (reference sequence). The CDR3 spells CASSPSIGYTEAFF. CDR3 bases: TGTGCCAGCAGCCCCTCGATTGGGTACACTGAAGCTTTCTTT.

This sequence joins TRBV7-9 and TRBJ2-7; TRBD2 agrees at 7 bases. Looked up from germline, CDR1 is SEHNR and CDR2 is FQNEAQ (reference sequence). The V and J ends lost 5 bases and 7 bases, in that order; junction bases with no gene match: 17. CDR3 size: 16 residues. CDR3 in amino acids: CASSPVDGRKFSEQYF. The CDR3 nucleotides read TGTGCCAGCAGCCCCGTGGACGGGAGGAAATTTAGTGAGCAGTACTTC.

About this clonotype itself: A much larger clonotype is one base distant, so this may be a read error. This chain connects TRBV20-1 to TRBJ2-5, with D maybe TRBD2 (5 bases). V dropped 3 bases and J dropped 11 bases, with 13 bases sitting between them. The CDR3 is 11 amino acids. The V gene's germline CDR1 is DFQATT and CDR2 SNEGSKA (reference sequence). DNA for the CDR3: TGCAGTGCTAGTCCCCGGGATGAGCAGTACTTC. It specifies CSASPRDEQYF.

V usage is TRBV6-2 or TRBV6-3 and J usage is TRBJ1-5; D is uncertain. Between the trimmed V and J ends, which lost 7 bases and 9 bases, there was a span of 16 bases. Germline V gene data show CDR1 as MNHEY and CDR2 as SVGEGT. The length of the CDR3 is 13 residues. The CDR3 DNA reads as TGTGCCAGCACGGTGGAGGGTTTGGCGCCCCAGCATTTT. Amino acids: CASTVEGLAPQHF.

The V call is TRBV9, the J call TRBJ2-1, with D maybe TRBD1 (6 bases). Germline-derived CDR1 and CDR2 are SGDLS and YYNGEE. The CDR3 is 15 amino acids. The V end was cut by 4 bases, the J end by 8 bases, with 19 bases between. The CDR3 DNA reads as TGTGCCAGCAGCCTACAGGGAAGAGGTTTGGATGAGCAGTTCTTC. Translated: CASSLQGRGLDEQFF.

This rearrangement joins TRBV18 to TRBJ1-3; maybe TRBD1 (6 bases). V was cut by 3 bases and J by 1 base, with 16 bases left in between. Germline loops: CDR1 KGHSH, CDR2 LQKENI. CDR3 length equals 17 residues. CDR3 in amino acids: CASSPPDSLHSGNTIYF. The CDR3 nucleotides read TGTGCCAGCTCACCGCCGGACAGCCTGCATTCTGGAAACACCATATATTTT.

Of note for this clonotype: This may come from a read error, since a much larger clone is one base off. The rearrangement uses TRBV6-2 or TRBV6-3 and TRBJ1-1; D call uncertain. Trimming left V 1 base short and J 7 bases short, with 4 bases between. Germline loops: CDR1 MNHEY, CDR2 SVGEGT. This CDR3 comprises 11 residues. The CDR3 bases are TGTGCCAGCAGTTACTGCAGTGAAGCTTTCTTT. This encodes CASSYCSEAFF.

The CDR3 reads CSARGSTSGSGNEQFF. The DNA for the CDR3 is TGCAGTGCTAGAGGGTCGACTAGCGGCTCAGGCAATGAGCAGTTCTTC. The chain joins TRBV20-1 to TRBJ2-1, with 9 bases that match TRBD2. V gave up 1 base and J gave up 6 bases; unmatched junction bases: 10. The germline gives CDR1 DFQATT, CDR2 SNEGSKA (reference sequence). The CDR3 has 16 residues.